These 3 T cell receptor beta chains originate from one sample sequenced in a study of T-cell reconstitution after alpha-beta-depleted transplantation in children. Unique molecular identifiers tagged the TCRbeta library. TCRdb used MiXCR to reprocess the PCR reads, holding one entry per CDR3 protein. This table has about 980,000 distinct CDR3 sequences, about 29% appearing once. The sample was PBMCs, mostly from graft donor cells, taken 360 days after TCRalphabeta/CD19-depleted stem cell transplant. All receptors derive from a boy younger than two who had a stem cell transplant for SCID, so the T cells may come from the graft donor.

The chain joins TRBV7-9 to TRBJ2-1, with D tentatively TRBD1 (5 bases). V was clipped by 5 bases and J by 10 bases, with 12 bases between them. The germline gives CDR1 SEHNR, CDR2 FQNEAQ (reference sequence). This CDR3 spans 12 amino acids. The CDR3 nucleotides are TGTGCCAGCAGCAAAACCAGGGCCGAGCAGTTCTTC. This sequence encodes CASSKTRAEQFF.

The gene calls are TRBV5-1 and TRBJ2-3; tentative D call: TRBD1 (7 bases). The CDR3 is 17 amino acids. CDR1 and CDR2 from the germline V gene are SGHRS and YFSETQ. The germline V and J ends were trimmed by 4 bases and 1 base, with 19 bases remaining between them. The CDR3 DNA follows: TGCGCCAGCAGCCCCAGGGGGGACTCTCTACGCACAGATACGCAGTATTTT. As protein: CASSPRGDSLRTDTQYF.

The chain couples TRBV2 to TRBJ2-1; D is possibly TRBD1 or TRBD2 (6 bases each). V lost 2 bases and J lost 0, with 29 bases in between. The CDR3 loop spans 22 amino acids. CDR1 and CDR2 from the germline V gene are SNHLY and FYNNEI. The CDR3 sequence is CASSETVGWHEGGILSYNEQFF. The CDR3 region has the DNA TGTGCCAGCAGTGAAACGGTGGGTTGGCACGAGGGGGGCATCCTCTCCTACAATGAGCAGTTCTTC.